The clone carrying this T cell receptor (beta chain) occurred once. This entry comes from a study of blood T cell repertoires in COVID-19. Study-level information: The analysed material was cDNA or gDNA that came from T cells, B-cell-depleted T cells, or PBMCs.

Trimming cost V 3 bases and J 2 bases, with 12 bases left between them. This CDR3 is 14 amino acids long. Germline-derived CDR1 and CDR2 are SGHRS and YFSETQ. Authors' data handling: Amplifying reference gene primers gave estimates of nucleated cell counts. Some clones are missing from TCRdb's copy, which holds only in-frame ones; the method was immunoSEQ multiplex PCR. V and J calls plus clone size are reproduced from that table; the DNA served to infer D and trimming. The data show approximately 200,000 clones, more than 65% seen once. The receptor was isolated from a woman aged 55-69 years with acute or convalescent COVID-19. Source material: peripheral blood. J is TRBJ2-7 and V is TRBV5-1; perhaps TRBD2 as D (6 bases). This CDR3 reads CASSSGTGTYEQYF. For the CDR3, the DNA is TGCGCCAGCAGCTCCGGGACTGGTACCTACGAGCAGTACTTC.